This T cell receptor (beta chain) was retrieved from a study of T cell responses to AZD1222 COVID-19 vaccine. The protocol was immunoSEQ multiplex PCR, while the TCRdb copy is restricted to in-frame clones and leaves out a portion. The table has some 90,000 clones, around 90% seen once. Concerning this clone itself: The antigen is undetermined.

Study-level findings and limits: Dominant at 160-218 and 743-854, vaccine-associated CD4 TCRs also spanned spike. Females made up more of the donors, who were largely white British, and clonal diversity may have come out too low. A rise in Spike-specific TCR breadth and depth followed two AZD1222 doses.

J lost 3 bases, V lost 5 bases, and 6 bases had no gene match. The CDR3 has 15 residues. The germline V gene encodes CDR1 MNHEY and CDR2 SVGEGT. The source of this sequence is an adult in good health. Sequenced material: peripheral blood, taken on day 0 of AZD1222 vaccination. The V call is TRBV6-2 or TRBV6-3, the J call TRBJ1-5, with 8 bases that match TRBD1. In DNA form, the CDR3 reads TGTGCCAGCAGTCCCGACAGGGGCTACAATCAGCCCCAGCATTTT. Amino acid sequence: CASSPDRGYNQPQHF.